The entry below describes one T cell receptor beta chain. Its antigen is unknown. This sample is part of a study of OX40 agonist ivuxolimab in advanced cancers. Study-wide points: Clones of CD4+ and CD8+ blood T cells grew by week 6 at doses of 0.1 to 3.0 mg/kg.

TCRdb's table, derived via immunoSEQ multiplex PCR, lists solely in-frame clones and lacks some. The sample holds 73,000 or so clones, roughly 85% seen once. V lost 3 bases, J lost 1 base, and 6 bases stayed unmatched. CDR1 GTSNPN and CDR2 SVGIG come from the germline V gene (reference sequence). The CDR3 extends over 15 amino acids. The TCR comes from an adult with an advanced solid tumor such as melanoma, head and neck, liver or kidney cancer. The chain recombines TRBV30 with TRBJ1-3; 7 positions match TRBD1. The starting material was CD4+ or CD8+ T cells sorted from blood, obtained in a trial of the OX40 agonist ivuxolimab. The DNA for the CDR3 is TGTGCCTGGAGGGACAGGAATTTTTCTGGAAACACCATATATTTT. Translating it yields CAWRDRNFSGNTIYF.